A single T cell receptor beta chain is shown here with its context. From germline, CDR1 is LNHDA and CDR2 SQIVND (reference sequence). V lost 6 bases and J lost 3; bases outside the gene matches: 1. This CDR3 has 13 residues. This sample is part of a study of blood T cell repertoires in COVID-19. On the study more broadly: Donors in the United States, Italy and Spain gave samples during acute or convalescent COVID-19. PBMCs, B-cell-depleted T cells, or T cells provided the cDNA or gDNA that made up the material.

In the original workflow: Reference gene primer amplification in the assay estimated nucleated cell counts. Assay used: immunoSEQ multiplex PCR; TCRdb lists only in-frame clones, some missing. The V and J calls and clone size come from that table; D and trimming were worked out from the DNA. The sample contains 150,000 to 200,000 clones, 76% of which appear only once. The genes are TRBV19 and TRBJ1-1, with 10 bases aligning to TRBD1. The sequencing sample was made of peripheral blood. This receptor was taken from a woman between 50 and 59 years old with active or convalescent COVID-19. DNA of the CDR3: TGTGCCAGTAGAGGACAGGGGGACACTGAAGCTTTCTTT. It specifies CASRGQGDTEAFF.